These 21 T cell receptor beta chains originate from one sample sequenced in a study of blood T cell repertoires in COVID-19. The protocol was immunoSEQ multiplex PCR, while the TCRdb copy is restricted to in-frame clones and leaves out a portion. The data contain some 270,000 clones, approximately 85% of them singletons. Source material: PBMCs or T cells enriched from blood (not recorded which). These receptor sequences come from a woman aged 25 to 39 who had recovered from COVID-19.

The chain joins TRBV5-6 to TRBJ2-1, with a tentative D call TRBD1 (5 bases). Germline V gene data show CDR1 as SGHDT and CDR2 as YYEEEE. V was clipped by 3 bases and J by 10 bases, with 11 bases between them. CDR3 length: 12 amino acids. In DNA form, the CDR3 reads TGTGCCAGCAGCTGGGAACAGGCGGAGCAGTTCTTC. Translated, it gives CASSWEQAEQFF.

This clone was observed at least ten times. The V and J genes are TRBV7-6 and TRBJ1-4; no clear D gene. The CDR3 runs 13 residues. The germline CDR1 and CDR2 sequences are SGHVS and FNYEAQ. The ends were cut back, 5 bases at V and 4 bases at J, with 8 bases in the middle. CDR3 protein: CASSLVFNEKLFF. CDR3 DNA: TGTGCCAGCAGCCTTGTATTTAATGAAAAACTGTTTTTT.

The V gene is TRBV5-1, the J gene TRBJ1-1; D remains unclear. The V gene lost 6 bases and the J gene lost 2 bases, with 17 bases spanning the gap. The CDR3 totals 15 residues. Germline V lookup: CDR1 SGHRS, CDR2 YFSETQ. The CDR3 loop reads CASTLAAEINTEAFF. In nucleotides, the CDR3 is TGCGCCAGCACTCTGGCGGCTGAAATCAACACTGAAGCTTTCTTT.

The chain employs TRBV28 and TRBJ2-7; 9 nucleotides align to TRBD1. After removal of 6 bases from V and 2 bases from J, the junction contained 5 bases not matched to a gene. Germline values: CDR1 MDHEN, CDR2 SYDVKM. The CDR3 contains 14 residues. The CDR3 coding sequence is TGTGCCAGCAGAGGACAGGGGTCCACCTACGAGCAGTACTTC. It is translated as CASRGQGSTYEQYF.

The V call is TRBV5-4, the J call TRBJ2-5; 7 positions agree with TRBD2. Per the germline V gene, CDR1 is SGHNT and CDR2 is YYREEE (reference sequence). This CDR3 region has 14 residues. V was clipped by 3 bases and J by 1 base; unmatched bases: 3. As DNA, the CDR3 is TGTGCCAGCAGCTCACTAGCGCTCCAAGAGACCCAGTACTTC. Its translation: CASSSLALQETQYF.

V gene TRBV4-1 combines with J gene TRBJ2-7, with D possibly matching TRBD1 (6 bases). CDR1 is MGHRA and CDR2 is YSYEKL in the germline V gene. Deletions cut 3 bases from V and 3 bases from J, with 15 bases between. This CDR3 is built from 15 residues. CDR3 nucleotide sequence: TGCGCCAGCAGCCAGCGGACAGATTCATACTACGAGCAGTACTTC. As protein: CASSQRTDSYYEQYF.

This chain links TRBV19 with TRBJ1-3, with 10 bases that match TRBD1. J gave up 6 bases and V 6 bases, and 8 bases lay outside the gene matches. The CDR3 has 15 amino acids. Germline CDR1 and CDR2: LNHDA and SQIVND (reference sequence). In DNA, the CDR3 is TGTGCCAGTAGGAGGACCGGGACAGGGGAAAACACCATATATTTT. Encoded protein: CASRRTGTGENTIYF.

The chain employs TRBV27 and TRBJ1-3; D gene ambiguous. The V end was cut by 5 bases, the J end by 0 bases, with 5 bases between. Germline CDR1 is MNHEY and CDR2 is SMNVEV (reference sequence). The CDR3 has 13 residues. This chain's CDR3 is CASSHNSGNTIYF. In nucleotides, the CDR3 is TGTGCCAGCAGTCACAACTCTGGAAACACCATATATTTT.

This chain connects TRBV2 to TRBJ1-1; the D is unclear. The germline V and J ends were trimmed by 3 bases and 8 bases, with 7 bases remaining between them. This CDR3 has 11 residues. Germline V gives CDR1 SNHLY, CDR2 FYNNEI. In DNA form, the CDR3 reads TGTGCCAGCAGTGAGTTCCGGGAAGCTTTCTTT. Translating gives CASSEFREAFF.

The sample holds one count of this clone. V is TRBV28 and J is TRBJ2-3; 10 positions match TRBD2. V was clipped by 2 bases and J by 4 bases; unmatched bases: 6. Germline values: CDR1 MDHEN, CDR2 SYDVKM. CDR3 length equals 16 residues. The DNA for the CDR3 is TGTGCCAGCAGTTTAATCCTAGCGGGAGTGGCAGATACGCAGTATTTT. Translating it yields CASSLILAGVADTQYF.

This clone has just a few counts. The chain links TRBV6-5 to TRBJ2-7; possibly TRBD1 for D (5 bases). The V end lost 7 bases, the J end lost 2 bases, and 9 bases lay between the germline ends. The CDR3 covers 12 residues. The germline V gene encodes CDR1 MNHEY and CDR2 SVGAGI. CDR3 bases: TGTGCCAGCACCAGGGTCCCCTACGAGCAGTACTTC. The encoded protein is CASTRVPYEQYF.

This clone appeared a few times. V is TRBV13 and J is TRBJ2-1; D uncertain. The CDR3 consists of 17 residues. Germline V lookup: CDR1 PRHDT, CDR2 FYEKMQ (reference sequence). V gave up 8 bases and J gave up 2 bases, with 22 bases separating them. This chain's CDR3 is CASSAALVDTPYNEQFF. The CDR3 nucleotides are TGTGCCAGCTCCGCCGCCCTCGTAGATACCCCCTACAATGAGCAGTTCTTC.

V is TRBV29-1 and J is TRBJ2-7, with 9 nucleotides matching TRBD1. Per germline, CDR1 SQVTM and CDR2 ANQGSEA. The CDR3 loop spans 14 amino acids. The J segment lost 0 bases and the V segment lost 6 bases, leaving 6 bases of the junction unmatched. The CDR3 is CSVAGTGISYEQYF. CDR3 DNA sequence: TGCAGCGTCGCCGGGACAGGGATCTCCTACGAGCAGTACTTC.

This rearrangement joins TRBV7-6 to TRBJ1-4; D possibly corresponds to TRBD1 (5 bases). V lost 1 base and J 8 bases, leaving 20 bases between the germline ends. Per germline, CDR1 SGHVS and CDR2 FNYEAQ. The CDR3 spans 17 residues. The CDR3 nucleotides read TGTGCCAGCAGCTTAGTGCCCGCGGGGGGTCTTCGGGAAAAACTGTTTTTT. It yields the protein CASSLVPAGGLREKLFF.

The chain has TRBV7-9 and TRBJ1-2; D possibly corresponds to TRBD1 (5 bases). The germline V gene encodes CDR1 SEHNR and CDR2 FQNEAQ (reference sequence). There are 14 residues in the CDR3. Between the trimmed V and J ends, which lost 5 bases and 0 bases, there was a span of 10 bases. In nucleotides, the CDR3 is TGTGCCAGCAGCGCGGGGGGATCTAACTATGGCTACACCTTC. It encodes CASSAGGSNYGYTF.

This clone was observed a few times. The chain recombines TRBV28 with TRBJ2-3; D possibly corresponds to TRBD2 (6 bases). V was clipped by 1 base and J by 4 bases, with 9 bases between them. The CDR3 consists of 14 residues. Germline CDR1 reads MDHEN; CDR2 reads SYDVKM. CDR3 DNA: TGTGCCAGCAGTTTATACGGAGGGGCAGATACGCAGTATTTT. Amino acid sequence: CASSLYGGADTQYF.

This clone has only a few counts. The chain carries TRBV6-1 and TRBJ1-5; D possibly corresponds to TRBD1 (5 bases). CDR1 is MNHNS, CDR2 SASEGT, per germline. The CDR3 totals 16 residues. The V end was cut by 2 bases, the J end by 2 bases, with 13 bases between. CDR3 in DNA: TGTGCCAGCAGTGAACGGGGACTAGTCGGCAATCAGCCCCAGCATTTT. It encodes CASSERGLVGNQPQHF.

The chain carries TRBV10-2 and TRBJ1-2; 7 nucleotides match TRBD1. J gave up 4 bases and V 6 bases, and 20 bases lay outside the gene matches. This CDR3 region has 18 residues. Germline V gene lookup returns CDR1 WSHSY and CDR2 SAAADI. The CDR3 sequence: CASSRARDRAEVLYGYTF. CDR3 coding DNA: TGCGCCAGCAGCCGAGCCCGTGACAGGGCCGAAGTACTCTATGGCTACACCTTC.

This clone has only a few counts. The V gene is TRBV5-4, the J gene TRBJ1-2; the match to TRBD1 covers 7 bases. Germline assignment: CDR1 SGHNT and CDR2 YYREEE (reference sequence). J lost 5 bases, V lost 3 bases, and 10 bases had no gene match. The CDR3 extends over 15 amino acids. The CDR3 DNA sequence: TGTGCCAGCAGCTCGCTTACAGGGGCGGGGTATGGCTACACCTTC. Translated, it gives CASSSLTGAGYGYTF.

This rearrangement joins TRBV7-9 to TRBJ1-3, with 10 bases fitting TRBD1. Trimming at V came to 5 bases and at J to 3 bases, leaving 4 bases not matched to a gene. The CDR3 covers 15 residues. Looked up from germline, CDR1 is SEHNR and CDR2 is FQNEAQ (reference sequence). The CDR3 DNA is TGTGCCAGCAGCCCTGGGACAGGGGTTGGAAACACCATATATTTT. This sequence encodes CASSPGTGVGNTIYF.

The chain links TRBV6-5 to TRBJ1-1; the match to TRBD1 covers 8 bases. V lost 6 bases to trimming and J lost 0 bases; unmatched junction nucleotides: 3. The CDR3 is 14 residues long. CDR1 is MNHEY, CDR2 SVGAGI, per germline. Here the CDR3 reads CASRTGALNTEAFF. Written as DNA, the CDR3 is TGTGCCAGCAGGACAGGGGCCCTGAACACTGAAGCTTTCTTT.